This entry describes one T cell receptor (beta chain). The CDR3 runs to 15 residues. Germline V gene sequence: CDR1 SGHRS, CDR2 YFSETQ. V lost 4 bases to trimming and J lost 3 bases; unmatched junction nucleotides: 6. Authors' data handling: Amplification of reference gene primers provided the estimated nucleated cell counts. Sequenced by immunoSEQ multiplex PCR; TCRdb stores in-frame clones only, minus some. The V and J calls and clone size are taken from that table; D and trimming were inferred from the DNA. The table has 110,000 to 150,000 clones, around 85% seen once. The data stem from a study of blood T cell repertoires in COVID-19. Study in general: T cells, B-cell-depleted T cells, or PBMCs provided the cDNA or gDNA that served as material.

The gene calls are TRBV5-1 and TRBJ1-4; 7 nucleotides align to TRBD1. The sequenced sample was peripheral blood. The TCR was taken from a woman of 80 years or more with acute or convalescent COVID-19. The DNA for the CDR3 is TGCGCCAGCAGCATCGGGACAGTCTCTAATGAAAAACTGTTTTTT. Its translation: CASSIGTVSNEKLFF.